A single sample gave rise to the 29 T cell receptor beta chains below, sequenced in a study of T cell changes during pregnancy in multiple sclerosis. This table comes from immunoSEQ multiplex PCR, and its TCRdb copy is limited to in-frame clones, with some not included. The sample shows 45,000 to 55,000 clones, around nine tenths of them seen only once. The material was peripheral blood, obtained in the first trimester of pregnancy. These receptors all stem from a female donor with multiple sclerosis, enrolled in a pregnancy study.

The chain combines TRBV9 with TRBJ1-3; 7 bases fit TRBD1. J lost 4 bases, V lost 4 bases, and 5 bases had no gene match. Germline CDR1 reads SGDLS; CDR2 reads YYNGEE. The CDR3 length is 14 residues. CDR3 nucleotides: TGTGCCAGCAGCCCAGGGACAGAGGGAAACACCATATATTTT. It specifies CASSPGTEGNTIYF.

This clone showed up just a few times. The gene calls are TRBV2 and TRBJ1-1; D is unclear. The V end lost 6 bases, the J end lost 8 bases, and 13 bases lay between the germline ends. CDR3 length: 12 residues. Germline V CDR1 and CDR2: SNHLY, FYNNEI. This chain's CDR3 is CASSQREGEAFF. The CDR3, as DNA: TGTGCCAGCAGCCAAAGGGAGGGAGAAGCTTTCTTT. The full variable domain, in which reference TRBV2 and TRBJ1-1 provide the parts outside the CDR3, is EPEVTQTPSHQVTQMGQEVILRCVPISNHLYFYWYRQILGQKVEFLVSFYNNEISEKSEIFDDQFSVERPDGSNFTLKIRSTKLEDSAMYFCASSQREGEAFFGQGTRLTVV.

The V call is TRBV27, the J call TRBJ2-7; D unclear. The CDR3 length is 14 residues. Trimming took 6 bases from V and 3 from J, leaving 15 bases between them. Looked up from germline, CDR1 is MNHEY and CDR2 is SMNVEV (reference sequence). The CDR3 region has the DNA TGTGCCAGCAGCCTGACATTTCCACACTACGAGCAGTACTTC. This translates into CASSLTFPHYEQYF.

The chain links TRBV9 to TRBJ2-1, with 8 positions matching TRBD2. The CDR3 has 14 amino acids. With 4 bases clipped from V and 8 bases from J, the junction kept 8 bases outside the gene matches. Germline V gene lookup returns CDR1 SGDLS and CDR2 YYNGEE. The CDR3 DNA reads TGTGCCAGCAGCCCGACGGGGGGGCCTCATGAGCAGTTCTTC. As protein: CASSPTGGPHEQFF.

This rearrangement joins TRBV11-3 to TRBJ2-3, with no clear D. Germline V gene data show CDR1 as SGHNT and CDR2 as YENEEA. CDR3 length equals 13 residues. The V end was cut by 0 bases, the J end by 3 bases, with 4 bases between. For the CDR3, the DNA is TGTGCCAGCAGCTTAGATCTAACAGATACGCAGTATTTT. Translation: CASSLDLTDTQYF.

The chain employs TRBV25-1 and TRBJ2-1; TRBD2 agrees at 16 bases. CDR1 MGHDK and CDR2 SYGVNS come from the germline V gene. CDR3 length: 16 residues. V lost 8 bases, J lost 8 bases, and 9 bases stayed unmatched. CDR3 nucleotide sequence: TGTGCCAGCCGAAATCCGGGACTAGCGGGGGGGCATGAGCAGTTCTTC. Encoded protein: CASRNPGLAGGHEQFF.

This sequence joins TRBV7-9 and TRBJ2-5; TRBD1 is a possible D gene (6 bases). V was shortened by 5 bases and J by 5 bases, with 18 bases between the two germline ends. The CDR3 sequence is 15 residues long. Germline CDR1 is SEHNR and CDR2 is FQNEAQ (reference sequence). CDR3 residues: CASSPSGHHGETQYF. CDR3 coding DNA: TGTGCCAGCAGCCCATCGGGACACCATGGGGAGACCCAGTACTTC.

This chain uses TRBV5-1 with TRBJ2-5; unclear D gene. Germline V gene data show CDR1 as SGHRS and CDR2 as YFSETQ. Trimming pared 2 bases from V and 2 bases from J, leaving 13 bases between. CDR3 length: 15 residues. CDR3 protein: CASSFQNNYQETQYF. The CDR3 DNA is TGCGCCAGCAGCTTCCAGAATAATTATCAAGAGACCCAGTACTTC.

CDR3 sequence (DNA): TGTGCCAGCAGCTTACTGGGGGGGTACACCGGGGAGCTGTTTTTT. This gives the protein CASSLLGGYTGELFF. The gene calls are TRBV11-1 and TRBJ2-2, with 7 bases fitting TRBD2. CDR3 length: 15 amino acids. V lost 2 bases and J lost 3; bases outside the gene matches: 3. Germline V gene data show CDR1 as SGHAT and CDR2 as FQDESV (reference sequence).

V and J are TRBV5-1 and TRBJ2-5; perhaps TRBD2 as D (5 bases). This CDR3 comprises 14 residues. V lost 4 bases, J lost 4 bases, and 14 bases lay in between. Looked up from germline, CDR1 is SGHRS and CDR2 is YFSETQ. The CDR3 nucleotides are TGCGCCAGCAGCCTGCGGGCAGCCGGAGAGACCCAGTACTTC. Translated: CASSLRAAGETQYF.

The chain uses TRBV6-6 and TRBJ2-1, with TRBD2 matching over 14 bases. Germline CDR1 is MNHNY and CDR2 is SVGAGI (reference sequence). The CDR3 consists of 16 residues. With 6 bases clipped from V and 7 bases from J, the junction kept 8 bases outside the gene matches. The CDR3 reads CASRPPGTSGGNEQFF. In DNA, the CDR3 is TGTGCCAGCAGACCCCCGGGGACTAGCGGGGGAAATGAGCAGTTCTTC.

The V call is TRBV7-9, the J call TRBJ1-1; D unresolved. The CDR3 extends over 13 amino acids. The V and J ends lost 2 bases and 3 bases respectively, with 7 bases between them. CDR1 and CDR2 from the germline V gene are SEHNR and FQNEAQ (reference sequence). Here the CDR3 DNA reads TGTGCCAGCAGCTTACGGGGAGACACTGAAGCTTTCTTT. Translating it yields CASSLRGDTEAFF.

This rearrangement joins TRBV6-4 to TRBJ2-1; possible D gene TRBD1, 6 bases. Between the trimmed V and J ends, which lost 6 bases and 11 bases, there was a span of 14 bases. Germline loops: CDR1 MRHNA, CDR2 SNTAGT. This CDR3 has 12 residues. The CDR3 sequence is CASSSPTGKQFF. Written as DNA, the CDR3 is TGTGCCAGCAGCAGCCCAACAGGGAAGCAGTTCTTC.

V gene TRBV29-1 combines with J gene TRBJ2-3; D call uncertain. The CDR3 runs 11 residues. V lost 4 bases to trimming and J lost 2 bases, with 4 bases between them. Germline CDR1 and CDR2: SQVTM and ANQGSEA. CDR3 amino acids: CSVVNTDTQYF. DNA of the CDR3: TGCAGCGTTGTCAACACAGATACGCAGTATTTT.

This sequence joins TRBV5-5 and TRBJ1-5, with TRBD1 as a possible D gene (6 bases). V lost 0 bases, J lost 5 bases, and 12 bases lay in between. This CDR3 has 15 residues. Germline CDR1 SGHKS, CDR2 YYEKEE (reference sequence). The CDR3 loop reads CASSLGAGEYQPQHF. The CDR3, as DNA: TGTGCCAGCAGCTTGGGGGCAGGGGAATATCAGCCCCAGCATTTT.

This chain links TRBV27 with TRBJ1-1; D might be TRBD1 (5 bases). Germline V gene sequence: CDR1 MNHEY, CDR2 SMNVEV (reference sequence). The CDR3 loop spans 14 amino acids. The ends were cut back, 2 bases at V and 6 bases at J, with 13 bases in the middle. Written as DNA, the CDR3 is TGTGCCAGCAGTTTAGTCAGGGAGGGCCCTGAAGCTTTCTTT. It specifies CASSLVREGPEAFF.

In its sample, this clone was seen once. The rearrangement uses TRBV29-1 and TRBJ2-1; 9 nucleotides align to TRBD2. J gave up 3 bases and V 0 bases, and 3 bases lay outside the gene matches. The germline CDR1 and CDR2 sequences are SQVTM and ANQGSEA. The CDR3 length is 15 residues. CDR3: CSVEDLAGYYNEQFF. In DNA form, the CDR3 reads TGCAGCGTTGAAGATCTAGCGGGGTACTACAATGAGCAGTTCTTC.

V gene TRBV30 combines with J gene TRBJ1-2, with a possible D match to TRBD1 (5 bases). Germline V CDR1 and CDR2: GTSNPN, SVGIG (reference sequence). CDR3 length equals 13 residues. The V end lost 1 base, the J end lost 2 bases, and 8 bases lay between the germline ends. The CDR3 nucleotides read TGTGCCTGGAGTGCAGGGTTCAACTATGGCTACACCTTC. This codes for CAWSAGFNYGYTF.

This clone was found once. The chain carries TRBV18 and TRBJ1-2; no clear D gene. V dropped 3 bases and J dropped 6 bases, with 17 bases sitting between them. Germline values: CDR1 KGHSH, CDR2 LQKENI. The length of the CDR3 is 15 residues. CDR3 amino acids: CASSPVMTPEDGYTF. The CDR3 DNA follows: TGTGCCAGCTCACCCGTTATGACTCCAGAGGATGGCTACACCTTC.

The V and J genes are TRBV29-1 and TRBJ1-2; possibly TRBD1 for D (5 bases). The germline V gene has CDR1 SQVTM and CDR2 ANQGSEA. The CDR3 runs 12 residues. Trimming removed 0 bases at V and 8 bases at J, with 10 bases between. The CDR3 DNA reads as TGCAGCGTTGAAGACCAGGGCGGCGGCTACACCTTC. Translation gives CSVEDQGGGYTF. The variable domain in full, completed from reference TRBV29-1 and TRBJ1-2, reads SAVISQKPSRDICQRGTSLTIQCQVDSQVTMMFWYRQQPGQSLTLIATANQGSEATYESGFVIDKFPISRPNLTFSTLTVSNMSPEDSSIYLCSVEDQGGGYTFGSGTRLTVV.

The chain employs TRBV6-1 and TRBJ2-7, with D unresolved. The CDR3 consists of 16 residues. Between the trimmed V and J ends, which lost 0 bases and 0 bases, there was a span of 12 bases. Germline CDR1 MNHNS, CDR2 SASEGT. The CDR3 loop reads CASSEASSLSSYEQYF. CDR3 sequence (DNA): TGTGCCAGCAGTGAAGCGTCTTCCCTATCCTCCTACGAGCAGTACTTC.

The chain joins TRBV9 to TRBJ2-7; TRBD1 aligns across 9 bases. Germline V gene lookup returns CDR1 SGDLS and CDR2 YYNGEE. This CDR3 is built from 15 residues. After removal of 3 bases from V and 6 bases from J, the junction contained 10 bases not matched to a gene. The CDR3 nucleotides are TGTGCCAGCAGCGCAACCGGGACAGGGAGGGTCGAGCAGTACTTC. It encodes CASSATGTGRVEQYF.

This sequence joins TRBV7-8 and TRBJ2-5, with D possibly being TRBD1 (5 bases). This CDR3 has 15 residues. The V and J ends lost 0 bases and 0 bases respectively, with 8 bases between them. Per the germline V gene, CDR1 is SGHVS and CDR2 is FQNEAQ. CDR3 amino acids: CASSLASGYQETQYF. The CDR3 nucleotides are TGTGCCAGCAGCTTAGCCTCAGGGTACCAAGAGACCCAGTACTTC.

This chain joins TRBV6-5 and TRBJ1-2; weak D call: TRBD1 (6 bases). CDR1 and CDR2 from the germline V gene are MNHEY and SVGAGI. This CDR3 is built from 13 residues. V lost 6 bases, J lost 7 bases, and 15 bases lay in between. In DNA form, the CDR3 reads TGTGCCAGCAGAACCCAGGGGTCCCTTGGCTACACCTTC. This encodes CASRTQGSLGYTF.

J is TRBJ2-7 and V is TRBV6-1; the match to TRBD2 covers 9 bases. CDR3 length: 15 amino acids. V shed 4 bases and J 0 bases; nucleotides not matched to a gene: 4. The germline CDR1 and CDR2 sequences are MNHNS and SASEGT. CDR3 DNA: TGTGCCAGCAGTGCAGGGCGGGGGGGCTCCTACGAGCAGTACTTC. This gives the protein CASSAGRGGSYEQYF.

This chain joins TRBV6-5 and TRBJ1-2; D unresolved. V was cut by 5 bases and J by 6 bases, with 7 bases left in between. This CDR3 region has 11 residues. Germline V lookup: CDR1 MNHEY, CDR2 SVGAGI. For the CDR3, the DNA is TGTGCCAGCAGTGAACTTGATGGCTACACCTTC. Amino acids: CASSELDGYTF.

The V call is TRBV18, the J call TRBJ1-3, with D possibly being TRBD1 (6 bases). The CDR3 has 15 residues. V was clipped by 0 bases and J by 6 bases, with 12 bases between them. Germline CDR1 and CDR2: KGHSH and LQKENI. The DNA for the CDR3 is TGTGCCAGCTCACCACCGCCGGGACAAATAAACACCATATATTTT. The encoded protein is CASSPPPGQINTIYF.

This chain connects TRBV7-9 to TRBJ2-5; 7 bases match TRBD2. Germline V gene lookup returns CDR1 SEHNR and CDR2 FQNEAQ (reference sequence). Trimming took 2 bases from V and 0 from J; bases not matched to a gene: 6. The CDR3 covers 16 residues. The CDR3 DNA is TGTGCCAGCAGCTTAATGTGGGAGGGAAACCAAGAGACCCAGTACTTC. It specifies CASSLMWEGNQETQYF.

The chain is built from TRBV19 and TRBJ2-3, with unresolved D. The CDR3 runs to 16 residues. V gave up 5 bases and J gave up 5 bases, with 20 bases separating them. Germline loops: CDR1 LNHDA, CDR2 SQIVND (reference sequence). This CDR3 is CASSSRPNLEGDTQYF. The CDR3 DNA reads as TGTGCCAGTAGTTCGCGGCCCAACCTTGAAGGAGATACGCAGTATTTT.